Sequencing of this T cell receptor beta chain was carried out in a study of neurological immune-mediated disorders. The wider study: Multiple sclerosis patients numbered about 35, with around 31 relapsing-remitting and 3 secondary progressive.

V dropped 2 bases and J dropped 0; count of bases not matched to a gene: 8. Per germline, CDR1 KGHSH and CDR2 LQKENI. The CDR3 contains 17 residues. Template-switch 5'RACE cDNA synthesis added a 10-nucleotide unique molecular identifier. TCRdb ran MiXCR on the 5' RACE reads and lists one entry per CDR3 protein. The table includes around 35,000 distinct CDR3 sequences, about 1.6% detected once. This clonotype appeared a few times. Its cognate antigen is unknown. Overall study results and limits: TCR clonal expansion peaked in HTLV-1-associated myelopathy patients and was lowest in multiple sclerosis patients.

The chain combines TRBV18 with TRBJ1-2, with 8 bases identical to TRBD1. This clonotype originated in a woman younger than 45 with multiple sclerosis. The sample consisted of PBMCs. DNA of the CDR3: TGTGCCAGCTCACCAGTGGACAGGGTGTCAGCTAACTATGGCTACACCTTC. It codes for CASSPVDRVSANYGYTF. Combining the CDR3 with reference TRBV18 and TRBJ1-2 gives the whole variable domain NAGVMQNPRHLVRRRGQEARLRCSPMKGHSHVYWYRQLPEEGLKFMVYLQKENIIDESGMPKERFSAEFPKEGPSILRIQQVVRGDSAAYFCASSPVDRVSANYGYTFGSGTRLTVV.